The 15 T cell receptor beta chains in this list originate from one sample, sequenced in a study of cytotoxic CD8 clonotypes in ibrutinib-treated CLL. TCRdb's table, derived via immunoSEQ multiplex PCR, lists solely in-frame clones and lacks some. The sample has more than 50,000 clones; approximately 57% are singletons. The specimen was PBMCs, collected after 12 months of ibrutinib treatment. These receptors came from a human donor with chronic lymphocytic leukemia.

This clone occurred a few times. This rearrangement joins TRBV11-1 to TRBJ2-2; 7 bases fit TRBD1. The J segment lost 4 bases and the V segment lost 4 bases, leaving 3 bases of the junction unmatched. Germline CDR1 is SGHAT and CDR2 is FQDESV (reference sequence). This CDR3 is built from 14 residues. The CDR3 DNA reads TGTGCCAGCAGCTCACAGGGGCGCACCGGGGAGCTGTTTTTT. Translation: CASSSQGRTGELFF.

This clone was observed a few times. The CDR3 DNA reads TGTGCCATCCTGGAATCTAGCGGGGCCTCCTACGAGCAGTACTTC. Translation: CAILESSGASYEQYF. V usage is TRBV28 and J usage is TRBJ2-7; TRBD2 agrees at 9 bases. This CDR3 spans 15 amino acids. The V segment lost 10 bases and the J segment 0 bases; nucleotides outside the gene matches: 10. Germline assignment: CDR1 MDHEN and CDR2 SYDVKM.

The CDR3 DNA sequence: TGTGCCAGCAGCGTAGGGGTGGGCGGGGCCCTGAACACTGAAGCTTTCTTT. Translating it yields CASSVGVGGALNTEAFF. The chain is built from TRBV9 and TRBJ1-1; a possible D gene is TRBD1 (5 bases). Germline values: CDR1 SGDLS, CDR2 YYNGEE. CDR3 length: 17 amino acids. Trimming stripped 0 bases from V and 0 bases from J, with 15 bases between.

V and J are TRBV11-2 and TRBJ1-2, with 10 bases matching TRBD1. Germline trimming cut 1 base from V and 2 bases from J; bases unmatched to any gene: 7. There are 17 residues in the CDR3. The germline V gene has CDR1 SGHAT and CDR2 FQNNGV. The CDR3 is CASSLGIGQGVNYGYTF. The CDR3 DNA reads as TGTGCCAGCAGCTTAGGCATTGGACAGGGGGTGAACTATGGCTACACCTTC.

The CDR3 DNA is TGTGCCAGCAGTCTACTATTTGCGAAGACCCAGTACTTC. This sequence encodes CASSLLFAKTQYF. The V and J genes are TRBV2 and TRBJ2-5; D is unclear. Germline CDR1 is SNHLY and CDR2 is FYNNEI. V lost 5 bases and J lost 6, with 13 bases in between. This CDR3 region has 13 residues.

This clone is labeled as medium-sized. The rearrangement links TRBV2 to TRBJ1-2, with 8 bases that match TRBD1. V lost 3 bases to trimming and J lost 5 bases; unmatched junction nucleotides: 5. The CDR3 length is 14 residues. The germline V gene has CDR1 SNHLY and CDR2 FYNNEI. CDR3 sequence reads: CASSDGQGVYGYTF. The CDR3, as DNA: TGTGCCAGCAGTGATGGACAGGGTGTGTATGGCTACACCTTC.

The chain has TRBV10-3 and TRBJ2-1, with TRBD2 matching over 11 bases. Germline lookup yields CDR1 ENHRY and CDR2 SYGVKD. V shed 2 bases and J 7 bases; nucleotides not matched to a gene: 1. This CDR3 region has 14 residues. In DNA, the CDR3 is TGTGCCATCAGTGAGCTAGCGGGGGGAAATGAGCAGTTCTTC. Residues: CAISELAGGNEQFF.

This clone has only a few counts. The J gene is TRBJ1-2, the V gene TRBV4-1; D is possibly TRBD1 (6 bases). Trimming left V 3 bases short and J 8 bases short, with 10 bases between. This CDR3 comprises 12 residues. CDR1 and CDR2 from the germline V gene are MGHRA and YSYEKL. CDR3 residues: CASSHRGEGYTF. CDR3 bases: TGCGCCAGCAGCCACAGGGGAGAGGGCTACACCTTC.

About this clone itself: One end of the junction does not line up with germline, which may come from a read error. This rearrangement joins TRBV7-8 to TRBJ2-2, with 10 positions matching TRBD1. Germline assignment: CDR1 SGHVS and CDR2 FQNEAQ. The CDR3 consists of 15 residues. The CDR3 DNA sequence: TGTGCCAGCAGCCTAGCCGGGACAGGGGCCGGGGAGCTGTTTTTT. Translated, it gives CASSLAGTGAGELFF.

On this clone itself: One base separates it from a far larger clone, so it is likely a read error. Other DNA sequences from this sample encode an identical CDR3 as well. The chain joins TRBV4-2 to TRBJ2-2; 12 positions match TRBD2. The J segment lost 7 bases and the V segment lost 6 bases, leaving 9 bases of the junction unmatched. This CDR3 region has 16 residues. Germline CDR1 is LGHNA and CDR2 is YNFKEQ. CDR3 residues: CASSRHLAGGHGELFF. Written as DNA, the CDR3 is TGTGCCAGCAGTCGACATCTAGCGGGAGGGCACGGGGAGCTGTTTTTT.

V is TRBV5-1 and J is TRBJ2-4; D assignment may be TRBD1 or TRBD2 (6 bases each). The germline V and J ends were trimmed by 6 bases and 3 bases, with 22 bases remaining between them. The V gene's germline CDR1 is SGHRS and CDR2 YFSETQ. The CDR3 runs to 17 residues. In nucleotides, the CDR3 is TGCGCCAGCACCTCCGGGGGCCTCCATTCGGGCAAAAACATTCAGTACTTC. Translating gives CASTSGGLHSGKNIQYF.

The chain employs TRBV2 and TRBJ2-1; possible D gene TRBD1, 6 bases. The CDR3 has 12 amino acids. The germline V gene encodes CDR1 SNHLY and CDR2 FYNNEI. Trimming pared 6 bases from V and 10 bases from J, leaving 13 bases between. The CDR3 reads CASSLTGREQFF. The DNA of the CDR3 is TGTGCCAGCAGCCTGACAGGCCGGGAGCAGTTCTTC.

The chain has TRBV7-2 and TRBJ2-7; no reliable D call. V was trimmed by 7 bases and J by 4 bases, leaving 11 bases between them. Germline assignment: CDR1 SGHTA and CDR2 FQGNSA. The CDR3 consists of 12 residues. This CDR3 reads CASTLVRYEQYF. CDR3 nucleotide sequence: TGTGCCAGCACCCTAGTACGGTACGAGCAGTACTTC.

The CDR3: CASSFTGRGEKLFF. DNA for the CDR3: TGCGCCAGCAGCTTTACAGGGAGGGGAGAAAAACTGTTTTTT. The chain carries TRBV5-1 and TRBJ1-4, with a weak D call TRBD1 (6 bases). The CDR3 runs 14 residues. Trimming stripped 2 bases from V and 8 bases from J, with 13 bases between. Germline assignment: CDR1 SGHRS and CDR2 YFSETQ.

The CDR3 DNA follows: TGTGCCAGCAGTTCGAGGAGGGTTTATGGCTACACCTTC. Its translation is CASSSRRVYGYTF. V is TRBV28 and J is TRBJ1-2; the D is unclear. The V end lost 4 bases, the J end lost 5 bases, and 11 bases lay between the germline ends. Germline values: CDR1 MDHEN, CDR2 SYDVKM. The CDR3 extends over 13 amino acids.